This T cell receptor beta chain came from a study of blood T cell repertoires in COVID-19. Looking at the study overall: Acute and convalescent COVID-19 samples came from the United States, Italy and Spain. Nucleic acid was either cDNA or gDNA, and it came from T cells, B-cell-depleted T cells, or PBMCs.

Authors' data handling: Quantification of nucleated cells was approximated via reference gene primer amplification. Libraries were prepared by immunoSEQ multiplex PCR; TCRdb keeps only in-frame clonotypes and omits some of them. V and J calls plus clone size are reproduced from that table; the DNA served to infer D and trimming. This table has 62,000 or so clones, about 86% appearing once. Germline lookup yields CDR1 LGHDT and CDR2 YNNKEL (reference sequence). The CDR3 runs 11 residues. V lost 5 bases, J lost 4 bases, and 5 bases lay in between. The material sequenced was peripheral blood. The chain combines TRBV3-1 (or the pseudogene TRBV3-2) with TRBJ1-2; D unclear. This clonotype was sampled from a woman between 55 and 75 years old with acute or convalescent COVID-19. The chain's CDR3 is CASSFGYGYTF. The CDR3 region has the DNA TGTGCCAGCAGCTTCGGCTATGGCTACACCTTC.